The 27 T cell receptor beta chains listed next were all sequenced from one sample in a study of response to subunit inactivated influenza vaccine. Each CDR3 protein gets one entry after TCRdb re-called the RT-PCR reads with MiXCR. This sample yields roughly 700,000 distinct CDR3 sequences, of which around 13% are seen a single time; around 6.5% belongs to the top ten. Sample: PBMCs from blood, taken around 15 days before vaccination. These receptors came from a man over 45 who received an inactivated influenza vaccine.

The chain couples TRBV5-1 to TRBJ2-5; D may be TRBD1 or TRBD2 (6 bases each). The CDR3 contains 14 residues. Between the trimmed V and J ends, which lost 9 bases and 5 bases, there was a span of 20 bases. The V gene's germline CDR1 is SGHRS and CDR2 YFSETQ. This CDR3 is CATSEQGAGETQYF. CDR3 in DNA: TGCGCCACTTCGGAACAGGGCGCGGGGGAGACCCAGTACTTC.

The chain recombines TRBV7-9 with TRBJ1-2; tentative D call: TRBD1 (5 bases). The germline CDR1 and CDR2 sequences are SEHNR and FQNEAQ (reference sequence). The CDR3 has 14 residues. Between the trimmed V and J ends, which lost 6 bases and 4 bases, there was a span of 15 bases. The CDR3 bases are TGTGCCAGCAGACCCGGGACCTCCTCCTATGGCTACACCTTC. Its translation is CASRPGTSSYGYTF.

The chain joins TRBV29-1 to TRBJ2-7; TRBD1 matches 9 bases. The germline gives CDR1 SQVTM, CDR2 ANQGSEA. J was trimmed by 2 bases and V by 8 bases; bases with no gene match: 10. The CDR3 sequence is 14 residues long. The CDR3 protein is CSISQGARTYEQYF. The CDR3 DNA sequence: TGCAGCATCTCACAGGGGGCCCGGACCTACGAGCAGTACTTC.

This clonotype was seen at least ten times. This chain uses TRBV5-1 with TRBJ2-3, with 7 nucleotides matching TRBD2. The CDR3 runs 15 residues. Trimming took 1 base from V and 0 from J; bases not matched to a gene: 2. The germline CDR1 and CDR2 sequences are SGHRS and YFSETQ. CDR3 DNA: TGCGCCAGCAGCTTGCGAGCGGGGAGCACAGATACGCAGTATTTT. The encoded protein is CASSLRAGSTDTQYF.

J is TRBJ1-1 and V is TRBV11-2, with D hard to call. CDR3 length equals 14 residues. The V end lost 1 base, the J end lost 1 base, and 7 bases lay between the germline ends. From germline, CDR1 is SGHAT and CDR2 FQNNGV. The CDR3: CASSLGTPNTEAFF. The CDR3 DNA is TGTGCCAGCAGCTTAGGGACCCCGAACACTGAAGCTTTCTTT.

The chain recombines TRBV6-2 or TRBV6-3 with TRBJ2-1, with a possible D match to TRBD1 (5 bases). V gave up 5 bases and J gave up 0 bases, with 8 bases separating them. CDR1 is MNHEY, CDR2 SVGEGT, per germline. The CDR3 spans 14 residues. CDR3 DNA: TGTGCCAGCAGTCGACAGATCTCCTACAATGAGCAGTTCTTC. Residues: CASSRQISYNEQFF.

This chain uses TRBV29-1 with TRBJ2-7; no reliable D call. CDR3 length: 11 amino acids. V dropped 5 bases and J dropped 1 base, with 6 bases sitting between them. Germline-derived CDR1 and CDR2 are SQVTM and ANQGSEA. The DNA for the CDR3 is TGCAGCGTTTTAGAGTCCTACGAGCAGTACTTC. It yields the protein CSVLESYEQYF.

V usage is TRBV29-1 and J usage is TRBJ2-7; TRBD2 is a possible D gene (5 bases). Germline CDR1 SQVTM, CDR2 ANQGSEA. V was trimmed by 4 bases and J by 4 bases, leaving 8 bases between them. CDR3 size: 11 residues. CDR3 amino acids: CSVVGSYEQYF. The CDR3 DNA reads as TGCAGCGTTGTGGGGAGTTACGAGCAGTACTTC.

V usage is TRBV6-2 or TRBV6-3 and J usage is TRBJ2-7; 8 positions agree with TRBD2. J gave up 0 bases and V 2 bases, and 0 bases lay outside the gene matches. The CDR3 covers 14 residues. Germline-derived CDR1 and CDR2 are MNHEY and SVGEGT. CDR3 loop: CASSYREGSYEQYF. For the CDR3, the DNA is TGTGCCAGCAGTTACCGGGAGGGCTCCTACGAGCAGTACTTC.

This clonotype was observed a few times. This chain joins TRBV2 and TRBJ2-7; 11 bases match TRBD1. Germline lookup yields CDR1 SNHLY and CDR2 FYNNEI. The trim removed 7 bases at V and 6 bases at J, leaving 8 bases unmatched. CDR3 length: 14 residues. The CDR3 DNA follows: TGTGCCAGCAATCCCGGGACAGGGGGAACCGAGCAGTACTTC. Translation gives CASNPGTGGTEQYF. Based on the CDR3 plus reference TRBV2 and TRBJ2-7, the full variable domain is EPEVTQTPSHQVTQMGQEVILRCVPISNHLYFYWYRQILGQKVEFLVSFYNNEISEKSEIFDDQFSVERPDGSNFTLKIRSTKLEDSAMYFCASNPGTGGTEQYFGPGTRLTVT.

This clonotype was detected ten times or more. The CDR3 reads CAISESTGNTGELFF. The CDR3 nucleotides read TGTGCCATCAGTGAGAGCACAGGGAACACCGGGGAGCTGTTTTTT. The J gene is TRBJ2-2, the V gene TRBV10-3, with D maybe TRBD1 (5 bases). This CDR3 is 15 amino acids long. Per germline, CDR1 ENHRY and CDR2 SYGVKD. V was shortened by 2 bases and J by 1 base, with 8 bases between the two germline ends.

This clonotype was seen only a few times. The chain employs TRBV27 and TRBJ1-5, with 7 bases identical to TRBD1. The CDR3 is made up of 18 amino acids. J was trimmed by 0 bases and V by 6 bases; bases with no gene match: 14. CDR1 and CDR2 (germline): MNHEY, SMNVEV (reference sequence). CDR3 nucleotides: TGTGCCAGCAGCCCCAGGACAGGCGTTATACATAGCAATCAGCCCCAGCATTTT. Protein sequence: CASSPRTGVIHSNQPQHF.

V usage is TRBV5-6 and J usage is TRBJ2-4; D possibly corresponds to TRBD2 (5 bases). V lost 3 bases and J 6 bases, leaving 13 bases between the germline ends. There are 14 residues in the CDR3. The germline V gene has CDR1 SGHDT and CDR2 YYEEEE. This CDR3 reads CASSSTGFRNIQYF. The CDR3 nucleotides read TGTGCCAGCAGCTCCACGGGGTTTAGAAACATTCAGTACTTC.

Many counts were recorded for this clonotype. The chain carries TRBV29-1 and TRBJ2-5; maybe TRBD1 (6 bases). The CDR3 runs to 13 residues. With 0 bases removed from V and 13 bases from J, the gap between germline ends came to 18 bases. CDR1 and CDR2 (germline): SQVTM, ANQGSEA. CDR3 sequence (DNA): TGCAGCGTTGAAGATCGGACAGCGAAGCAGCGGTACTTC. Its translation is CSVEDRTAKQRYF.

This chain connects TRBV5-1 to TRBJ2-7; TRBD1 might be the D (5 bases). Between the trimmed V and J ends, which lost 2 bases and 4 bases, there was a span of 13 bases. Germline V lookup: CDR1 SGHRS, CDR2 YFSETQ. The CDR3 contains 14 residues. The CDR3 protein is CASSFKGQAYEQYF. The CDR3 bases are TGCGCCAGCAGCTTCAAGGGGCAGGCATACGAGCAGTACTTC.

This clonotype was seen more than once but under ten times. The chain couples TRBV28 to TRBJ2-2, with 14 bases matching TRBD2. V lost 1 base and J lost 3; bases outside the gene matches: 1. Germline V gene lookup returns CDR1 MDHEN and CDR2 SYDVKM. This CDR3 has 17 residues. CDR3 nucleotides: TGTGCCAGCAGTTTATTGGGACTAGCGGGAGACACCGGGGAGCTGTTTTTT. Amino acid sequence: CASSLLGLAGDTGELFF.

The chain employs TRBV20-1 and TRBJ1-5; unclear D gene. V dropped 0 bases and J dropped 0 bases, with 9 bases sitting between them. Germline V CDR1 and CDR2: DFQATT, SNEGSKA (reference sequence). CDR3 size: 15 residues. The CDR3 bases are TGCAGTGCTAGAGAAACAGTGTATAGCAATCAGCCCCAGCATTTT. It encodes CSARETVYSNQPQHF.

CDR3 nucleotide sequence: TGTGCCAGCAGTTTGAACACGGCTTACACAGATACGCAGTATTTT. This encodes CASSLNTAYTDTQYF. The rearrangement uses TRBV12-3 or TRBV12-4 and TRBJ2-3; D gene unclear. Trimming left V 3 bases short and J 2 bases short, with 12 bases between. The CDR3 is made up of 15 amino acids.

This clonotype showed up many times. The chain employs TRBV11-1 and TRBJ1-5; D not resolved. The CDR3 contains 13 residues. V lost 5 bases and J lost 4, with 9 bases in between. Germline CDR1 reads SGHAT; CDR2 reads FQDESV (reference sequence). The CDR3 loop is CASSMDRNQPQHF. The CDR3 coding sequence is TGTGCCAGCAGCATGGACCGAAATCAGCCCCAGCATTTT.

This clonotype showed up just a few times. This chain connects TRBV6-5 to TRBJ1-6; D is undetermined. Trimming removed 2 bases from V and 6 bases from J, with 8 bases in between. The CDR3 totals 14 residues. CDR1 MNHEY and CDR2 SVGAGI come from the germline V gene. The CDR3 DNA reads TGTGCCAGCAGTTACACCTATGGTAATTCACCCCTCCACTTT. Its translation: CASSYTYGNSPLHF.

Comment on this clonotype: One end of the junction is discordant with germline, which a read error may explain. The chain employs TRBV5-1 and TRBJ2-2, with 7 bases lining up with TRBD1. The CDR3 is 17 residues long. The germline gives CDR1 SGHRS, CDR2 YFSETQ. In DNA, the CDR3 is TGCGCCAGCAACTTGCAGGGACAGCTAAAGAACACCGGGGAGCTGTTTTTT. Its protein is CASNLQGQLKNTGELFF.

This chain uses TRBV27 with TRBJ1-2, with 7 positions matching TRBD1. Germline CDR1 and CDR2: MNHEY and SMNVEV (reference sequence). V gave up 6 bases and J gave up 8 bases; unmatched junction bases: 6. The CDR3 consists of 12 residues. CDR3 DNA sequence: TGTGCCAGCAGACAGGGGCGACGGGGCTACACCTTC. Encoded protein: CASRQGRRGYTF.

The chain employs TRBV15 and TRBJ2-5; D unclear. Per the germline V gene, CDR1 is LNHNV and CDR2 is YYDKDF (reference sequence). With 4 bases removed from V and 3 bases from J, the gap between germline ends came to 15 bases. The CDR3 contains 15 residues. CDR3 coding DNA: TGTGCCACCAGCACCAACCGCGGAGTGGAAGAGACCCAGTACTTC. Its translation: CATSTNRGVEETQYF.

The chain combines TRBV20-1 with TRBJ1-1; D remains unclear. V lost 4 bases and J lost 3, with 15 bases in between. CDR3 size: 14 residues. The germline V gene has CDR1 DFQATT and CDR2 SNEGSKA (reference sequence). This CDR3 reads CSAKADVWYTEAFF. In DNA form, the CDR3 reads TGCAGTGCTAAGGCGGACGTGTGGTACACTGAAGCTTTCTTT.

This chain joins TRBV27 and TRBJ2-3, with unresolved D. Germline V CDR1 and CDR2: MNHEY, SMNVEV (reference sequence). This CDR3 region has 17 residues. V gave up 0 bases and J gave up 4 bases, with 17 bases separating them. In DNA, the CDR3 is TGTGCCAGCAGTTTATCGCCCGCAGGCGCCGGAGCAGATACGCAGTATTTT. This translates into CASSLSPAGAGADTQYF.

The rearrangement uses TRBV9 and TRBJ2-1; D ambiguous. CDR3 length equals 15 residues. Germline V gives CDR1 SGDLS, CDR2 YYNGEE. Trimming cost V 0 bases and J 9 bases, with 16 bases left between them. The CDR3 sequence: CASSVEVARYGEQFF. The DNA of the CDR3 is TGTGCCAGCAGCGTAGAGGTAGCTCGGTATGGTGAGCAGTTCTTC.

This CDR3 is CALNGGGKLFF. In DNA, the CDR3 is TGTGCCCTAAACGGGGGCGGAAAACTGTTTTTT. This chain joins TRBV6-1 and TRBJ1-4, with D perhaps matching TRBD1 (6 bases). Germline assignment: CDR1 MNHNS and CDR2 SASEGT. CDR3 length: 11 amino acids. V was trimmed by 11 bases and J by 10 bases, leaving 14 bases between them.